This T cell receptor (beta chain) was retrieved from a study of blood T cell repertoires in COVID-19. Overall study context: Some COVID-19 samples were acute and others convalescent; all came from the United States, Italy and Spain. The cDNA or gDNA used as material had been derived from T cells, B-cell-depleted T cells, or PBMCs.

In the authors' workflow: Reference gene primers were amplified, and this amplification served to estimate nucleated cell counts. Repertoires were generated with immunoSEQ multiplex PCR, while TCRdb's copy carries only in-frame clones and drops some. V and J calls and clone size follow that table, whereas D and trimming were derived from the DNA. The data show about 80,000 clones, around 80% seen once. Germline values: CDR1 SQVTM, CDR2 ANQGSEA. The V end was cut by 1 base, the J end by 4 bases, with 7 bases between. CDR3 length: 12 residues. V usage is TRBV29-1 and J usage is TRBJ1-2, with D hard to call. The sequencing sample was made of peripheral blood. The clonotype was recovered from a human donor in a cohort sampled during active COVID-19. The CDR3 reads CSVEGLGYGYTF. CDR3 bases: TGCAGCGTTGAAGGGCTTGGCTATGGCTACACCTTC.